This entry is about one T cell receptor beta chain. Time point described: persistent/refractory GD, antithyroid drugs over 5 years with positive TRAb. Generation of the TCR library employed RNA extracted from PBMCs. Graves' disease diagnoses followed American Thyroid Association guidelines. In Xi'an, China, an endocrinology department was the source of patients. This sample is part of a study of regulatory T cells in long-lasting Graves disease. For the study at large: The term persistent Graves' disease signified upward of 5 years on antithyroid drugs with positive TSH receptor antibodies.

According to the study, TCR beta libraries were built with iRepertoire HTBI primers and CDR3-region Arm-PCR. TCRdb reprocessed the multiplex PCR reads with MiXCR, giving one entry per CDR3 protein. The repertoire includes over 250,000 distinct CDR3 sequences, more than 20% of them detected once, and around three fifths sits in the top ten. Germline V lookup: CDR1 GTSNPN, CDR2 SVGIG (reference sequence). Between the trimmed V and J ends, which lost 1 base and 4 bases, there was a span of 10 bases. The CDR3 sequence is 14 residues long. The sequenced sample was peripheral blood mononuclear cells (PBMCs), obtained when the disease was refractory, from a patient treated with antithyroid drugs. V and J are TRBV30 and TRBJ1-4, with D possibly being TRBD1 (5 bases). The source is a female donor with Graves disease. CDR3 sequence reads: CAWSEGIGNEKLFF. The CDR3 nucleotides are TGTGCCTGGAGTGAGGGGATCGGTAATGAAAAACTGTTTTTT.